This is a list of T cell receptor beta chains from one sample in a study of technical replicates of blood from a handful of donors. Repertoires were generated with immunoSEQ multiplex PCR, while TCRdb's copy carries only in-frame clones and drops some. The sample consists of 62,000 or so clones, over 75% of them appearing once. Sequenced: PBMCs. These receptors originate from a human donor in good health. Some clones in this sample may be carry-over from other donors' samples. Both conserved end residues are part of each CDR3. A D gene is named only where the DNA matches it firmly. Rows may omit the clone size; those that give it use once, few, many or a size class.

TRBD1	TRBJ1-1	once	TRBV7-9	CASSKDRGPTEAFF	TGTGCCAGCAGCAAGGACAGGGGGCCCACTGAAGCTTTCTTT
NA	TRBJ2-1	NA	TRBV4-1	CASRPLARGHEQFF	TGCGCCAGCCGACCCCTTGCACGAGGTCATGAGCAGTTCTTC
NA	TRBJ2-3	once	TRBV7-3	CASSLLDGSAGTQYF	TGTGCCAGCAGCTTACTAGATGGAAGTGCCGGTACGCAGTATTTT
NA	TRBJ2-1	NA	TRBV30	CAWNPDSNEQFF	TGTGCCTGGAACCCGGACAGCAATGAGCAGTTCTTC
NA	TRBJ2-1	few	TRBV11-2	CASSPRGTGGIGNEQFF	TGTGCCAGCAGCCCCCGAGGTACTGGCGGGATTGGAAATGAGCAGTTCTTC
NA	TRBJ2-7	NA	TRBV6-1	CASRRGLLSYEQYF	TGTGCCAGCAGGCGGGGCCTCCTCTCCTACGAGCAGTACTTC
TRBD1	TRBJ2-7	NA	TRBV5-1	CASSVRGGQTYEQYF	TGCGCCAGCAGCGTGCGAGGGGGACAGACCTACGAGCAGTACTTC
NA	TRBJ1-5	NA	TRBV19	CASSMGGSNQPQHF	TGTGCCAGTAGTATGGGGGGGAGCAATCAGCCCCAGCATTTT
TRBD2	TRBJ2-3	NA	TRBV7-9	CASSLSGGLGDTQYF	TGTGCCAGCAGCCTTAGCGGGGGGTTAGGAGATACGCAGTATTTT
NA	TRBJ2-2	NA	TRBV5-4	CASSLVSGAGTGELFF	TGTGCCAGCAGCTTGGTGTCAGGGGCAGGTACCGGGGAGCTGTTTTTT
TRBD1	TRBJ2-7	NA	TRBV7-6	CASSPKGQGYEQYF	TGTGCCAGCAGCCCGAAGGGACAGGGCTACGAGCAGTACTTC
TRBD1	TRBJ1-2	NA	TRBV27	CASSSGTGVGYGYTF	TGTGCCAGCAGTTCCGGGACAGGGGTTGGCTATGGCTACACCTTC
NA	TRBJ1-1	NA	TRBV6-5	CASSYSGVEAFF	TGTGCCAGCAGTTACTCGGGAGTTGAAGCTTTCTTT
NA	TRBJ2-7	NA	TRBV18	CASSQWSQGGDEQYF	TGTGCCAGCTCCCAATGGTCCCAGGGCGGGGACGAGCAGTACTTC
NA	TRBJ1-1	NA	TRBV9	CASSGKGGANTEAFF	TGTGCCAGCAGCGGCAAGGGGGGGGCGAACACTGAAGCTTTCTTT
NA	TRBJ1-3	few	TRBV9	CASSAAGRSSGNTIYF	TGTGCCAGCAGCGCCGCCGGGAGATCCTCTGGAAACACCATATATTTT
NA	TRBJ2-7	once	TRBV7-3	CASSPPHRDFEQYF	TGTGCCAGCAGCCCCCCCCACAGGGATTTCGAGCAGTACTTC